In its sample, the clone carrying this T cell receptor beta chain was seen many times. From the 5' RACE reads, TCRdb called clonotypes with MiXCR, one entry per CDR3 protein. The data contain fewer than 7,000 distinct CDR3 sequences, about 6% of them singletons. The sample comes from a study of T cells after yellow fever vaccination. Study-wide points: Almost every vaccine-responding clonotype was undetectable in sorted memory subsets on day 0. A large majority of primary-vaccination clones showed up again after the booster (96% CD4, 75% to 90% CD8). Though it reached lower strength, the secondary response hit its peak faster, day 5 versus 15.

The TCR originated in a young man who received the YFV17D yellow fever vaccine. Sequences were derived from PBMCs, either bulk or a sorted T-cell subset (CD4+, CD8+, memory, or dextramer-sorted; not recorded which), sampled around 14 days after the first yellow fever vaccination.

The CDR3 region has the DNA TGTGCCAGCACCGAGCGGGCTAGCACAGATACGCAGTATTTT. As protein: CASTERASTDTQYF. The rearrangement uses TRBV2 and TRBJ2-3; perhaps TRBD2 as D (6 bases). Germline lookup yields CDR1 SNHLY and CDR2 FYNNEI. CDR3 length: 14 amino acids. The V and J ends lost 7 bases and 0 bases respectively, with 11 bases between them.